These T cell receptor beta chains were read from a single sample in a study of early T cells in non-severe SARS-CoV-2 infection. TCRdb re-called the 5' RACE reads with MiXCR, one entry per CDR3 protein. Counted here are 75,000 to 100,000 distinct CDR3 sequences, 14% to 15% occurring once; the ten biggest clones make up 5.5% to 7%. The sequenced sample consisted of whole blood. These receptors originate from an adult who was a healthcare worker with PCR-confirmed SARS-CoV-2 infection or an uninfected control (not recorded which). CDR3s include the opening cysteine and the closing phenylalanine or tryptophan. D genes are given only for firm matches. For some rows the clone size is stated as once, few or many, or as a class when expanded; others skip it.

V gene: TRBV20-1; J gene: TRBJ2-7; clone size: many; D gene: .; CDR3 DNA: TGCAGTGGGAAGGTGATGGCAGGGAGTCCCTACGAGCAGTACTTC; CDR3 protein: CSGKVMAGSPYEQYF
V gene: TRBV28; J gene: TRBJ2-7; clone size: once; D gene: .; CDR3 DNA: TGTGCCAGCAGTTCCAACGTCGGGGACCACCTCGAGCAGTACTTC; CDR3 protein: CASSSNVGDHLEQYF
V gene: TRBV7-2; J gene: TRBJ2-1; clone size: few; D gene: TRBD1; CDR3 DNA: TGTGCCAGCAGACGGACCGGGACAGCCAATGAGCAGTTCTTC; CDR3 protein: CASRRTGTANEQFF
V gene: TRBV3-1; J gene: TRBJ2-7; clone size: few; D gene: .; CDR3 DNA: TGTGCCAGCAGCCACGGCGGTCAGGGCTACGAGCAGTACTTC; CDR3 protein: CASSHGGQGYEQYF
V gene: TRBV5-1; J gene: TRBJ2-5; clone size: many; D gene: .; CDR3 DNA: TGCGCCAGCAGATACGGCGGGACAACTGAAGAGACCCAGTACTTC; CDR3 protein: CASRYGGTTEETQYF
V gene: TRBV7-2; J gene: TRBJ2-3; clone size: .; D gene: .; CDR3 DNA: TGTGCCAGCAGCTTGGGCCCTGTCCTCGTTGATACGCAGTATTTT; CDR3 protein: CASSLGPVLVDTQYF
V gene: TRBV6-1; J gene: TRBJ1-5; clone size: few; D gene: .; CDR3 DNA: TGTGCCAGCACCAGAGAACCCAGACAGCCCCAGCATTTT; CDR3 protein: CASTREPRQPQHF
V gene: TRBV2; J gene: TRBJ2-7; clone size: few; D gene: TRBD2; CDR3 DNA: TGTGCCAGCGAGACTAGCGGCACCTACGAGCAGTACTTC; CDR3 protein: CASETSGTYEQYF
V gene: TRBV21-1; J gene: TRBJ2-5; clone size: few; D gene: .; CDR3 DNA: TGTGCCAGCAGCAATAGGGCCTACCAGACCCAGTACTTC; CDR3 protein: CASSNRAYQTQYF
V gene: TRBV11-1; J gene: TRBJ1-2; clone size: few; D gene: TRBD1; CDR3 DNA: TGTGCCAGCAGCCCGGGACAGGGTATCGGCTACACCTTC; CDR3 protein: CASSPGQGIGYTF
V gene: TRBV2; J gene: TRBJ2-7; clone size: many; D gene: TRBD2; CDR3 DNA: TGTGCCAGCAGGGGGACTAGCGAGTCATACGAGCAGTACTTC; CDR3 protein: CASRGTSESYEQYF
V gene: TRBV7-2; J gene: TRBJ1-2; clone size: .; D gene: .; CDR3 DNA: TGTGCCAGCAGCTTAGCGTGGGGCTACACCTTC; CDR3 protein: CASSLAWGYTF
V gene: TRBV11-2; J gene: TRBJ2-5; clone size: few; D gene: .; CDR3 DNA: TGTGCCAGCAGCTTACGTCGGTATCAAGAGACCCAGTACTTC; CDR3 protein: CASSLRRYQETQYF
V gene: TRBV29-1; J gene: TRBJ2-7; clone size: .; D gene: TRBD2; CDR3 DNA: TGCAGCGTTGAAGAGGTCCTAGCGGGGAGAGAGCAGTACTTC; CDR3 protein: CSVEEVLAGREQYF
V gene: TRBV20-1; J gene: TRBJ2-1; clone size: many; D gene: TRBD2; CDR3 DNA: TGCAGTGCTAGCGCCCTAAGCGGGAGTAGGTATGAGCAGTTCTTC; CDR3 protein: CSASALSGSRYEQFF
V gene: TRBV5-1; J gene: TRBJ2-5; clone size: .; D gene: .; CDR3 DNA: TGCGCCAGCAGCATAGGGGGGAGGCTCCAAGAGACCCAGTACTTC; CDR3 protein: CASSIGGRLQETQYF
V gene: TRBV25-1; J gene: TRBJ1-3; clone size: .; D gene: .; CDR3 DNA: TGTGCCAGCAGTGCGACCGGGACTCAGGGAAACACCATATATTTT; CDR3 protein: CASSATGTQGNTIYF
V gene: TRBV2; J gene: TRBJ2-5; clone size: many; D gene: .; CDR3 DNA: TGTGCCAGCAGCCCCCTAGGAGCAATTCAAGAGACCCAGTACTTC; CDR3 protein: CASSPLGAIQETQYF
V gene: TRBV28; J gene: TRBJ2-2; clone size: many; D gene: .; CDR3 DNA: TGTGCCAGCAGTTTATCAGGGAACACCGGGGAGCTGTTTTTT; CDR3 protein: CASSLSGNTGELFF
V gene: TRBV7-6; J gene: TRBJ2-1; clone size: .; D gene: .; CDR3 DNA: TGTGCCAGCAGCGCCGCGGGACTCAATGAGCAGTTCTTC; CDR3 protein: CASSAAGLNEQFF
V gene: TRBV12-3/TRBV12-4; J gene: TRBJ1-1; clone size: many; D gene: TRBD1; CDR3 DNA: TGTGCCAGCAGTTTAGCGCCAGGGACAGGGAACACTGAAGCTTTCTTT; CDR3 protein: CASSLAPGTGNTEAFF
V gene: TRBV7-3; J gene: TRBJ1-2; clone size: few; D gene: TRBD1; CDR3 DNA: TGTGCCAGCAGCCTGCACGGGACAGACGATGGCTACACCTTC; CDR3 protein: CASSLHGTDDGYTF
V gene: TRBV20-1; J gene: TRBJ2-1; clone size: .; D gene: .; CDR3 DNA: TGCAGTGCTAGAGAGTGGCTAGTGGGTGTCAATGAGCAGTTCTTC; CDR3 protein: CSAREWLVGVNEQFF